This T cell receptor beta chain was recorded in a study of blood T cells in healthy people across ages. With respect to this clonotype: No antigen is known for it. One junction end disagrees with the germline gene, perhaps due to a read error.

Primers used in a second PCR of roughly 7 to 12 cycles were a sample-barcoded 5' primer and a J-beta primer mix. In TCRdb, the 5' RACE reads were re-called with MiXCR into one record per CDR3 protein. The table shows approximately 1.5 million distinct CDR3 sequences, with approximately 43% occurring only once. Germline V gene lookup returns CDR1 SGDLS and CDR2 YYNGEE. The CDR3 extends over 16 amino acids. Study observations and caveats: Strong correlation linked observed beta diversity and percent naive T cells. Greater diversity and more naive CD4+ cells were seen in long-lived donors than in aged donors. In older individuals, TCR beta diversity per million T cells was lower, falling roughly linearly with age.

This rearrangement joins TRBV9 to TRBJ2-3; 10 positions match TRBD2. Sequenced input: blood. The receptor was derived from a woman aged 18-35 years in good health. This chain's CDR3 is CTSSARGTSATDTQYF. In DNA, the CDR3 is TGTACCAGCAGCGCTAGGGGGACTAGCGCCACAGATACGCAGTATTTT.